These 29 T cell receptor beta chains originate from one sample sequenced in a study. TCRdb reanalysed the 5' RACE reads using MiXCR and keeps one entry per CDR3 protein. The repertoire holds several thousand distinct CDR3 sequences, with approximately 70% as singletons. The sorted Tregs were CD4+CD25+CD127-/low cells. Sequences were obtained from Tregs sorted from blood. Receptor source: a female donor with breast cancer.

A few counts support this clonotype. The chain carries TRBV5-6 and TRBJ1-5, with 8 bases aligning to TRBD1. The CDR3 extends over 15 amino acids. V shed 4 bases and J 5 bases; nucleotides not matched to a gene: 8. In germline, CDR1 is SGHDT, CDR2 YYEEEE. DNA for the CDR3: TGTGCCAGCAGCGTGGGGACAGGCCTTGATCAGCCCCAGCATTTT. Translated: CASSVGTGLDQPQHF. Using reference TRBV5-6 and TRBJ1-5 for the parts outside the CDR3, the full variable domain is DAGVTQSPTHLIKTRGQQVTLRCSPKSGHDTVSWYQQALGQGPQFIFQYYEEEERQRGNFPDRFSGHQFPNYSSELNVNALLLGDSALYLCASSVGTGLDQPQHFGDGTRLSIL.

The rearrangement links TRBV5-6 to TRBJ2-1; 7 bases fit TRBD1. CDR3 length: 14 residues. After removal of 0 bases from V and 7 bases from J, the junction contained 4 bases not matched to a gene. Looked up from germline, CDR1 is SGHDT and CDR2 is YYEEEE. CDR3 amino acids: CASSLAATGNEQFF. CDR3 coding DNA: TGTGCCAGCAGCTTGGCCGCGACAGGGAATGAGCAGTTCTTC.

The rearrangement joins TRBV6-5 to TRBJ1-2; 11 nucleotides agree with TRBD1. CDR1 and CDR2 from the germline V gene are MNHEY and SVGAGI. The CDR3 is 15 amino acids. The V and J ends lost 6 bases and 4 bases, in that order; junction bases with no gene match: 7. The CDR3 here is CASSTGQGASYGYTF. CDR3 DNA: TGTGCCAGCAGCACAGGACAGGGGGCGAGCTATGGCTACACCTTC.

The CDR3 loop is CASSFNRDTLNTEAFF. The DNA of the CDR3 is TGTGCCAGCAGCTTTAACAGGGACACCTTGAACACTGAAGCTTTCTTT. The chain couples TRBV7-8 to TRBJ1-1, with D perhaps matching TRBD1 (6 bases). The CDR3 runs to 16 residues. The germline V and J ends were trimmed by 3 bases and 0 bases, with 14 bases remaining between them. Germline lookup yields CDR1 SGHVS and CDR2 FQNEAQ. The full variable domain, completed using reference TRBV7-8 and TRBJ1-1, is GAGVSQSPRYKVAKRGQDVALRCDPISGHVSLFWYQQALGQGPEFLTYFQNEAQLDKSGLPSDRFFAERPEGSVSTLKIQRTQQEDSAVYLCASSFNRDTLNTEAFFGQGTRLTVV.

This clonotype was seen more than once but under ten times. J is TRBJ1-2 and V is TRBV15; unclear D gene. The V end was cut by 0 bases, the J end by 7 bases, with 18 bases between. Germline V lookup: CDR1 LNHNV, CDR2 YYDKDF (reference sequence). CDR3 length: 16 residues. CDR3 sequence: CATSRDLDPPRGGYTF. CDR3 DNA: TGTGCCACCAGCAGAGATCTGGACCCACCCCGGGGTGGCTACACCTTC.

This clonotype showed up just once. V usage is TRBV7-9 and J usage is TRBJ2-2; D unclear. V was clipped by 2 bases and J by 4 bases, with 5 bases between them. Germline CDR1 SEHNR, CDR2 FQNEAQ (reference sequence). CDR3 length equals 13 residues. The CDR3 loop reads CASSLSGTGELFF. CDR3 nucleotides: TGTGCCAGCAGCTTAAGTGGCACCGGGGAGCTGTTTTTT.

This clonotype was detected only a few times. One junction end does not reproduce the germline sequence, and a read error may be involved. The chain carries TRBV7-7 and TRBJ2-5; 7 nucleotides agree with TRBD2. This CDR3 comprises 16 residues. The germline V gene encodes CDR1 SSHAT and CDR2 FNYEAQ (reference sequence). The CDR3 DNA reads TGTGCTAGCAGCTTAGCCATTGGACTAGGGGAAGAGACCCAGTACTTC. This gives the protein CASSLAIGLGEETQYF.

CDR3 region: CSAWTSGSYEQYF. Here the CDR3 DNA reads TGCAGTGCGTGGACTAGCGGGAGTTACGAGCAGTACTTC. The chain links TRBV20-1 to TRBJ2-7; 13 positions agree with TRBD2. Looked up from germline, CDR1 is DFQATT and CDR2 is SNEGSKA (reference sequence). With 6 bases clipped from V and 4 bases from J, the junction kept 3 bases outside the gene matches. The CDR3 has 13 amino acids.

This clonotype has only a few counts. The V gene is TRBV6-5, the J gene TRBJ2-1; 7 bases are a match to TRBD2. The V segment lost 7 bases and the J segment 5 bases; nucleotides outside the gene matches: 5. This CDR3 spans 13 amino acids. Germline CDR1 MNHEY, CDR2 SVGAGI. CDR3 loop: CASKARGDNEQFF. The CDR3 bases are TGTGCCAGCAAGGCTCGGGGGGACAATGAGCAGTTCTTC.

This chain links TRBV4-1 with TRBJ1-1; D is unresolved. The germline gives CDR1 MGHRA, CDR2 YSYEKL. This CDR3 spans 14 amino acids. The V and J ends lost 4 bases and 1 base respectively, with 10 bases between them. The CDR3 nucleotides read TGCGCCAGCAGCCCGACACCGGGGAACACTGAAGCTTTCTTT. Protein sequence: CASSPTPGNTEAFF.

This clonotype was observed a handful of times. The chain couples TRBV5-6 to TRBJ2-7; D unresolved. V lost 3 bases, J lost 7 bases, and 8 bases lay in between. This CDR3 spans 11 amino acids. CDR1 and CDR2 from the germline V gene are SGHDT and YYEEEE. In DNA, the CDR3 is TGTGCCAGCAGCTATCGGCAGGAGCAGTACTTC. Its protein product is CASSYRQEQYF.

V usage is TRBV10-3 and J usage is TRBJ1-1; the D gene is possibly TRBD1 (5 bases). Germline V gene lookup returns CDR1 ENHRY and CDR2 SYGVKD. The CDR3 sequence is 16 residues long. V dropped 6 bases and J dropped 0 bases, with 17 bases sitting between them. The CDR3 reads CAISARADTLNTEAFF. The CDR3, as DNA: TGTGCCATCAGCGCCAGGGCCGACACCCTGAACACTGAAGCTTTCTTT.

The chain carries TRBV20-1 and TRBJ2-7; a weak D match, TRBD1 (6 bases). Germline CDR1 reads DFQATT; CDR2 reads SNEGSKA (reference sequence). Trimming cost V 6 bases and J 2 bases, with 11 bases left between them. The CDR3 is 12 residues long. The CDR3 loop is CSAPGQAYEQYF. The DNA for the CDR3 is TGCAGTGCCCCGGGACAAGCCTACGAGCAGTACTTC.

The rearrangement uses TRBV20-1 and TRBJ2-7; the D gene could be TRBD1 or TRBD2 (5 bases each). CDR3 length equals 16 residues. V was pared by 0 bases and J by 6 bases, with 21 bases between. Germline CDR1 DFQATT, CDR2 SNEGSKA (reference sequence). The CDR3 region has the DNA TGCAGTGCTAGAGATTCGGGGTTGGGGCAGGGACCCGAGCAGTACTTC. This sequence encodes CSARDSGLGQGPEQYF.

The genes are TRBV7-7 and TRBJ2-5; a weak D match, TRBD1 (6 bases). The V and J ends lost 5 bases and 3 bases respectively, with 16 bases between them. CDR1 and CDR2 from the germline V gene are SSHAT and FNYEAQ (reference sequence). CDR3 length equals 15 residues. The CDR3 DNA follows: TGTGCCAGCAGCCCAACCCAAAACAGGGAAGAGACCCAGTACTTC. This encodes CASSPTQNREETQYF.

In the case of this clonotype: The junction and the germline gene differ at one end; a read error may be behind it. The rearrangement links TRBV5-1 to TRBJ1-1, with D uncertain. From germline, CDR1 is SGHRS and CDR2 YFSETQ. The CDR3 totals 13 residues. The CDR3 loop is CAGRPDGDTEAFF. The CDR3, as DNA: TGCGCCGGCAGACCAGATGGGGACACTGAAGCTTTCTTT.

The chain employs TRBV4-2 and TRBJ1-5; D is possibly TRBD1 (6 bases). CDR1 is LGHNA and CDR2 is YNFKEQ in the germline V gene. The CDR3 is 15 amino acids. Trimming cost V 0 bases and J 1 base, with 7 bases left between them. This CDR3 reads CASSQDGQSNQPQHF. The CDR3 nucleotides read TGTGCCAGCAGCCAAGATGGACAGAGCAATCAGCCCCAGCATTTT.

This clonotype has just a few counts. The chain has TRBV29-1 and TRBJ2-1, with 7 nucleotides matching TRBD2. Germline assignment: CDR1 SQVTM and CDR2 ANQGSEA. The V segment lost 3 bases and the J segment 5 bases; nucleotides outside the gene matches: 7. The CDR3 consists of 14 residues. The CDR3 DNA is TGCAGCGTTGAGGGTACCGGGACTAACAATGAGCAGTTCTTC. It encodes CSVEGTGTNNEQFF.

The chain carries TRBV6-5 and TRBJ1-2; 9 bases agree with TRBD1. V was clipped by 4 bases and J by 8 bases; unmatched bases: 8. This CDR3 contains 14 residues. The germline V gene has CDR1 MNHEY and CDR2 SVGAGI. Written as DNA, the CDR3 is TGTGCCAGCAGTTTAACGGGGACAGGGTCCGGCTACACCTTC. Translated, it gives CASSLTGTGSGYTF.

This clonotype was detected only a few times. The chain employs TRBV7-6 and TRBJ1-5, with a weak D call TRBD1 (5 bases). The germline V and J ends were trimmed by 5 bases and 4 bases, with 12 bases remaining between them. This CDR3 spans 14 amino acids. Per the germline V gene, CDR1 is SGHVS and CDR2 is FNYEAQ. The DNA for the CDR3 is TGTGCCAGCAGCCAGGGACCTGCAAATCAGCCCCAGCATTTT. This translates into CASSQGPANQPQHF.

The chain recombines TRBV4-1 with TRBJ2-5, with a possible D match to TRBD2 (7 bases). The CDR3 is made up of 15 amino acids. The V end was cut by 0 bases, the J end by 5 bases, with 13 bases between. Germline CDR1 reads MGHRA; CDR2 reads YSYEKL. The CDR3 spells CASSQEDRRGETQYF. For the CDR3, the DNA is TGCGCCAGCAGCCAAGAAGACAGGCGGGGGGAGACCCAGTACTTC.

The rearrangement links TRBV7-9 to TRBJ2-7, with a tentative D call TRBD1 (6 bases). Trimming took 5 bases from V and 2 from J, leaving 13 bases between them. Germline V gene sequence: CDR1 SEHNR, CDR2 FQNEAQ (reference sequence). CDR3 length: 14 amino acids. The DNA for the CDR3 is TGTGCCAGCAGCCCACCTGGACAGACCTACGAGCAGTACTTC. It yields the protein CASSPPGQTYEQYF.

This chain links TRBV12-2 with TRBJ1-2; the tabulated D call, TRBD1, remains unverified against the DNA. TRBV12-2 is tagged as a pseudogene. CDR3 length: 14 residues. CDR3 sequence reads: CASRLTGQFYGYTF. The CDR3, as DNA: TGTGCAAGTCGCTTAACCGGGCAGTTCTATGGCTACACCTTC.

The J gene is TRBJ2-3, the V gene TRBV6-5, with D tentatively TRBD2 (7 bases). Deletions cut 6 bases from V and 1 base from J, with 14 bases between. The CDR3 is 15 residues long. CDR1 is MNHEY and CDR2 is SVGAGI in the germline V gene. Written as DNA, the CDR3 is TGTGCCAGCAGCCCTCTAGGGGGGGGCACAGATACGCAGTATTTT. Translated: CASSPLGGGTDTQYF.

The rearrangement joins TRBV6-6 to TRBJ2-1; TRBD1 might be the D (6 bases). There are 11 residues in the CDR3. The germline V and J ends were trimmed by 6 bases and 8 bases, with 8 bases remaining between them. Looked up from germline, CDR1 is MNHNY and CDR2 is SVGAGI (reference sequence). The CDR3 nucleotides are TGTGCCAGCAGAGCAGGGGATGAGCAGTTCTTC. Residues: CASRAGDEQFF.

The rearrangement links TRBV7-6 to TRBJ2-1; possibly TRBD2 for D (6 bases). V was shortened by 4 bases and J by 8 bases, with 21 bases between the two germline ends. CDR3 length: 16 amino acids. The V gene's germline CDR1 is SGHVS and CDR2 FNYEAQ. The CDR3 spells CASSSYPNGGAYEQFF. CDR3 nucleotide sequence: TGTGCCAGCAGCTCGTATCCTAACGGCGGGGCGTATGAGCAGTTCTTC.

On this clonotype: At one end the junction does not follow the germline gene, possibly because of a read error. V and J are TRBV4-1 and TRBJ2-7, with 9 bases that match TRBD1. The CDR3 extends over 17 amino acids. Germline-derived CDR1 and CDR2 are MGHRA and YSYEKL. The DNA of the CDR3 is TGCGCCAGCAGCCAAGAAGTACCGGGACAGGGTTCCTACGAGCGGTACTTC. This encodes CASSQEVPGQGSYERYF.

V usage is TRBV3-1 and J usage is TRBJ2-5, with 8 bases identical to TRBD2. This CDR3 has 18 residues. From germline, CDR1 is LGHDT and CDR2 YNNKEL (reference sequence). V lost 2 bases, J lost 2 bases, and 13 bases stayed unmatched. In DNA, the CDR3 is TGTGCCAGCAGCCAACATATAGTAGCGGGGACTCCTCAAGAGACCCAGTACTTC. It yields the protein CASSQHIVAGTPQETQYF.

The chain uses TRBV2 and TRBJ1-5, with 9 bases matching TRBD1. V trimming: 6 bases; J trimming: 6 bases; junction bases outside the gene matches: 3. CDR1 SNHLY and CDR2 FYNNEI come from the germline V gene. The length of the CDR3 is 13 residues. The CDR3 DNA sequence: TGTGCCAGCAGACAGGGGGCGATTCAGCCCCAGCATTTT. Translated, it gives CASRQGAIQPQHF.